The 19 T cell receptor beta chains below all came from one sample that was sequenced in a study of CD8 T cells in Susac syndrome. Reverse transcription of about 0.45 to 1 ug RNA was performed with random hexamers. TCRdb processed the immunoSEQ multiplex PCR reads anew with MiXCR; each CDR3 protein has one entry. The profile shows some 77,000 distinct CDR3 sequences, about 92% of them singletons. Sequencing was done on a sample of CD4+ T cells from PBMCs. The receptors come from a human donor with Susac syndrome.

This chain joins TRBV6-2 or TRBV6-3 and TRBJ1-5; 7 positions match TRBD1. This CDR3 spans 14 amino acids. J lost 4 bases, V lost 7 bases, and 7 bases had no gene match. Germline values: CDR1 MNHEY, CDR2 SVGEGT. The CDR3 region has the DNA TGTGCCAGCAATAACAGGGGTTGGAATCAGCCCCAGCATTTT. Its protein product is CASNNRGWNQPQHF.

The V and J genes are TRBV12-3 or TRBV12-4 and TRBJ1-2; 7 bases map to TRBD1. This CDR3 region has 13 residues. Losses at the gene ends were 5 bases for V and 8 bases for J; bases not matched to a gene: 8. The CDR3 is CASSTATGRGYTF. CDR3 coding DNA: TGTGCCAGCAGTACCGCGACAGGGAGGGGCTACACCTTC.

The rearrangement links TRBV11-3 to TRBJ2-5, with unresolved D. V was pared by 0 bases and J by 5 bases, with 7 bases between. Germline CDR1 reads SGHNT; CDR2 reads YENEEA. The CDR3 totals 13 residues. This CDR3 reads CASSLDHFETQYF. CDR3 sequence (DNA): TGTGCCAGCAGCTTAGACCACTTTGAGACCCAGTACTTC.

The CDR3 sequence: CASSLVVASYNEQFF. CDR3 bases: TGTGCCAGCAGCTTAGTCGTAGCCTCCTACAATGAGCAGTTCTTC. The V gene is TRBV7-2, the J gene TRBJ2-1; D not resolved. Germline V CDR1 and CDR2: SGHTA, FQGNSA. The CDR3 is 15 residues long. V gave up 1 base and J gave up 0 bases, with 7 bases separating them.

The chain is built from TRBV27 and TRBJ2-2; no firm D call. Deletions cut 4 bases from V and 1 base from J, with 13 bases between. The CDR3 sequence is 16 residues long. Looked up from germline, CDR1 is MNHEY and CDR2 is SMNVEV (reference sequence). CDR3 amino acids: CASSSWSRRNTGELFF. The CDR3 DNA reads TGTGCCAGCAGTTCCTGGAGCCGGAGGAACACCGGGGAGCTGTTTTTT.

Points on this clonotype: In this CDR3 the conserved last residue, phenylalanine or tryptophan, is missing, so a read error is likely. The chain recombines TRBV5-6 with TRBJ2-1; TRBD1 might be the D (5 bases). V lost 0 bases and J 0 bases, leaving 10 bases between the germline ends. The CDR3 sequence is 16 residues long. In germline, CDR1 is SGHDT, CDR2 YYEEEE. CDR3 DNA: TGTGCCAGCAGCTTGGGACAGTTGAGCTCCTACAATGAGCAGTTCTTG. Residues: CASSLGQLSSYNEQFL.

This clonotype was seen only once. The V call is TRBV12-3 or TRBV12-4, the J call TRBJ2-1; no clear D gene. The J call may be incorrect, as the DNA end agrees better with TRBJ2-7. CDR3 length: 11 residues. CDR3 coding DNA: TGTGCCAGCAGTTTAACGGCAGAGCAGTACTTC. Translation gives CASSLTAEQYF.

The chain recombines TRBV25-1 with TRBJ1-5; D is possibly TRBD1 (5 bases). V was trimmed by 8 bases and J by 6 bases, leaving 17 bases between them. Germline V gene lookup returns CDR1 MGHDK and CDR2 SYGVNS. There are 14 residues in the CDR3. The chain's CDR3 is CASSGQGTTQPQHF. The CDR3 nucleotides read TGTGCCAGCTCAGGTCAGGGTACAACTCAGCCCCAGCATTTT.

This chain connects TRBV20-1 to TRBJ2-3; D gene unclear. Germline V CDR1 and CDR2: DFQATT, SNEGSKA (reference sequence). V dropped 3 bases and J dropped 6 bases, with 10 bases sitting between them. This CDR3 has 12 amino acids. In DNA, the CDR3 is TGCAGTGCTAGGGGGTTGTTGGATACGCAGTATTTT. Translating it yields CSARGLLDTQYF.

V is TRBV3-1 and J is TRBJ2-1; 8 nucleotides agree with TRBD2. Germline CDR1 is LGHDT and CDR2 is YNNKEL (reference sequence). The CDR3 runs 14 residues. Trimming took 4 bases from V and 7 from J; bases not matched to a gene: 6. The CDR3 nucleotides are TGTGCCAGCAGCCCCGGGGGGGCCATGAATGAGCAGTTCTTC. It codes for CASSPGGAMNEQFF.

The chain carries TRBV28 and TRBJ2-1; D call uncertain. The CDR3 length is 11 residues. Germline V lookup: CDR1 MDHEN, CDR2 SYDVKM. The V gene lost 3 bases and the J gene lost 12 bases, with 9 bases spanning the gap. DNA of the CDR3: TGTGCCAGCAGTTTTGGGTTGGTGCAGTTCTTC. It codes for CASSFGLVQFF.

This chain links TRBV12-3 or TRBV12-4 with TRBJ1-6; D unclear. The V end was cut by 7 bases, the J end by 11 bases, with 12 bases between. This CDR3 has 12 amino acids. DNA for the CDR3: TGTGCCAGCACACCAGCAGGCCCACCCCTCCACTTT. Translation gives CASTPAGPPLHF.

The chain joins TRBV28 to TRBJ2-3; 8 bases are shared with TRBD1. The CDR3 has 14 amino acids. Germline lookup yields CDR1 MDHEN and CDR2 SYDVKM. With 5 bases clipped from V and 2 bases from J, the junction kept 3 bases outside the gene matches. CDR3 sequence reads: CASSLQGVTDTQYF. Written as DNA, the CDR3 is TGTGCCAGCAGTCTACAGGGGGTCACAGATACGCAGTATTTT.

The chain recombines TRBV7-2 with TRBJ2-3; weak D call: TRBD2 (6 bases). V was shortened by 7 bases and J by 6 bases, with 20 bases between the two germline ends. The CDR3 is 15 amino acids. In germline, CDR1 is SGHTA, CDR2 FQGNSA. This chain's CDR3 is CASTPRREMADTQYF. The CDR3 DNA reads TGTGCCAGCACCCCCAGGAGGGAGATGGCGGATACGCAGTATTTT.

This chain uses TRBV6-2 or TRBV6-3 with TRBJ2-5, with D perhaps TRBD1 or TRBD2 (5 bases each). The germline CDR1 and CDR2 sequences are MNHEY and SVGEGT. The V and J ends lost 5 bases and 5 bases respectively, with 15 bases between them. The CDR3 spans 14 residues. The CDR3 DNA sequence: TGTGCCAGCAGTAGACATAACGAGGGGGAGACCCAGTACTTC. Protein: CASSRHNEGETQYF.

The V gene is TRBV28, the J gene TRBJ2-7, with D possibly matching TRBD1 (6 bases). Trimming shortened V by 11 bases and J by 1 base, and 27 bases separated the two germline ends. Germline values: CDR1 MDHEN, CDR2 SYDVKM. The CDR3 extends over 17 amino acids. The CDR3 DNA is TGTGCCGCACCCTGGACAGTTCTAATTTATAGTTCCTACGAGCAGTACTTC. It translates to CAAPWTVLIYSSYEQYF.

This chain connects TRBV20-1 to TRBJ2-2; TRBD2 matches at 7 bases. Germline lookup yields CDR1 DFQATT and CDR2 SNEGSKA (reference sequence). This CDR3 is 14 amino acids long. V gave up 1 base and J gave up 5 bases; unmatched junction bases: 4. CDR3 residues: CSARASGVTGELFF. The CDR3 DNA follows: TGCAGTGCTAGAGCCAGCGGGGTGACCGGGGAGCTGTTTTTT.

This clonotype was recorded a few times. This chain connects TRBV5-4 to TRBJ2-5; no clear D gene. The V gene's germline CDR1 is SGHNT and CDR2 YYREEE (reference sequence). Trimming pared 0 bases from V and 1 base from J, leaving 7 bases between. The CDR3 is 14 amino acids. This CDR3 is CASSLARTQETQYF. The CDR3 DNA reads TGTGCCAGCAGCTTGGCCCGGACCCAAGAGACCCAGTACTTC.

The chain couples TRBV20-1 to TRBJ2-4, with 7 bases aligning to TRBD2. V dropped 5 bases and J dropped 5; count of bases not matched to a gene: 12. In germline, CDR1 is DFQATT, CDR2 SNEGSKA (reference sequence). This CDR3 contains 15 residues. The CDR3: CSAPVSGSVENIQYF. The CDR3, as DNA: TGCAGTGCTCCGGTTAGCGGGTCTGTGGAAAACATTCAGTACTTC.